This is a list of T cell receptor beta chains from one sample in a study of a mutant IDH1 vaccine in newly diagnosed glioma. Antigens of these TCRs are unknown. Measured with immunoSEQ multiplex PCR; TCRdb has only the in-frame clones, and not every one. The table has some 37,000 clones, about four fifths seen once. The sample consisted of PBMCs, taken from a glioma patient whose treatment included an IDH1 peptide vaccine. The receptor set was obtained from a man aged 40-49 years with glioma. CDR3s include the opening cysteine and the closing phenylalanine or tryptophan. The D gene is left open where the match is weak. For some rows the clone size is stated as once, few or many, or as a class when expanded; others skip it.

V	size	J	D	DNA	CDR3
TRBV27	-	TRBJ2-7	TRBD1	TGTGCCAGCAGCACCCCAGGGGGATTACCCTACGAGCAGTACTTC	CASSTPGGLPYEQYF
TRBV27	-	TRBJ2-7	TRBD1	TGTGCCAGCAGCCTCCCCCCCGGGACAGGGAAAGAGCAGTACTTC	CASSLPPGTGKEQYF
TRBV10-2	-	TRBJ2-7	-	TGCGCCAGCTCAGGAGAGCAGTACTTC	CASSGEQYF
TRBV19	-	TRBJ2-5	-	TGTGCCAGTAGTATACAGGGGGAGACCCAGTACTTC	CASSIQGETQYF
TRBV30	-	TRBJ1-6	-	TGTGCCTGGAAGGACGACACGGCCGGCTCACCCCTCCACTTT	CAWKDDTAGSPLHF
TRBV19	-	TRBJ1-2	TRBD1	TGTGCCACCTACGGACAGGGGGCGTTTGGCTACACCTTC	CATYGQGAFGYTF
TRBV2	few	TRBJ1-5	-	TGTGCCAGCAGTGTTTTAGGGAGCCGTCAGCCCCAGCATTTT	CASSVLGSRQPQHF
TRBV18	-	TRBJ1-2	-	TGTGCCAGCTCACCACGGCGGGGCTTAGAAGGCTACACCTTC	CASSPRRGLEGYTF
TRBV30	few	TRBJ1-1	-	TGTGCCTGGAGTGTACAGGTTGAAGCTTTCTTT	CAWSVQVEAFF
TRBV5-6	once	TRBJ1-5	-	TGTGCCAGCAGCTTCAGTTTGGCAGCCTATCAGCCCCAGCATTTT	CASSFSLAAYQPQHF
TRBV4-2	-	TRBJ2-3	-	TGTGCCAGCAGCCAAGAAGCAGATACGCAGTATTTT	CASSQEADTQYF
TRBV5-4	-	TRBJ2-2	-	TGTGCCAGCAGCTCGGGCGGACAGTACACCGGGGAGCTGTTTTTT	CASSSGGQYTGELFF
TRBV5-4	-	TRBJ1-2	-	TGTGCCAGCAGCTTGGACCCTGACCGCAGCGATGGCTACACCTTC	CASSLDPDRSDGYTF
TRBV6-1	-	TRBJ2-2	-	TGTGCCAGCAGTGTGGAGGAAACGAACACCGGGGAGCTGTTTTTT	CASSVEETNTGELFF
TRBV5-1	-	TRBJ1-1	-	TGCGCCAGCAGCCCACAGTCGCTGAACACTGAAGCTTTCTTT	CASSPQSLNTEAFF
TRBV7-2	-	TRBJ1-3	-	TGTGCCAGCACTCTCGCCGGGCCTGTAGGAAACACCATATATTTT	CASTLAGPVGNTIYF
TRBV4-1	-	TRBJ1-2	-	TGCGCCAGCAGCCAAGATGCGAGGGACCCCCTCAATGGCTACACCTTC	CASSQDARDPLNGYTF
TRBV9	-	TRBJ2-3	TRBD2	TGTGCCAGCAGCGTAGCTACTAGCGGGGGGGGCTGGGATACGCAGTATTTT	CASSVATSGGGWDTQYF
TRBV6-1	-	TRBJ2-7	-	TGTGCCAGCCAAGCCGGGGTTTCCTACGAGCAGTACTTC	CASQAGVSYEQYF
TRBV19	-	TRBJ1-1	-	TGTGCCAGTAGTGATACAGGGTGGAACACTGAAGCTTTCTTT	CASSDTGWNTEAFF